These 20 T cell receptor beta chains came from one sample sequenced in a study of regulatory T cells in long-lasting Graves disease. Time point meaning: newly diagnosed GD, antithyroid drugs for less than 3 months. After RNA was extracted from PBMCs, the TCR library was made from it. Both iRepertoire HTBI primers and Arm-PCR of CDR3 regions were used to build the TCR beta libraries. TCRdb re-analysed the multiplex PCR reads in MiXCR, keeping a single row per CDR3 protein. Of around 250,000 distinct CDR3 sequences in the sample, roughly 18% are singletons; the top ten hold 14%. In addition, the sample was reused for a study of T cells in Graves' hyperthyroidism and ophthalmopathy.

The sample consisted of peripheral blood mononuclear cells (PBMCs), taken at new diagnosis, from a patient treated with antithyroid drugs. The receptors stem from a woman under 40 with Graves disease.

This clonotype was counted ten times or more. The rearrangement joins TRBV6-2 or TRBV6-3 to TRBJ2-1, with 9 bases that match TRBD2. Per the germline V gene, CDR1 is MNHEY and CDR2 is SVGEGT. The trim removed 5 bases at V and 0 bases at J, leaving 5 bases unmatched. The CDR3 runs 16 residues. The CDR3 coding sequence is TGTGCCAGCAGTGCGACTAGCGGTAGCTCCTACAATGAGCAGTTCTTC. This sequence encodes CASSATSGSSYNEQFF.

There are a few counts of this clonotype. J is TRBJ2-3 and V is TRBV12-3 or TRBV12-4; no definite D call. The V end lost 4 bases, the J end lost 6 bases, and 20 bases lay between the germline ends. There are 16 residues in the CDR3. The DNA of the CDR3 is TGTGCCAGCAGTTCCTCTGGGGATAGTAAAGTGGATACGCAGTATTTT. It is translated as CASSSSGDSKVDTQYF.

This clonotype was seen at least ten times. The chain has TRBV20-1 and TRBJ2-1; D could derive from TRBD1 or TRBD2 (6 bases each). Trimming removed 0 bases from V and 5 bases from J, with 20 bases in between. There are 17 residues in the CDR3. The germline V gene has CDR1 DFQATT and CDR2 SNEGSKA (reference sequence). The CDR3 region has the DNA TGCAGTGCTAGAGATGGGCTTAGGGGGGCTTCGAACAATGAGCAGTTCTTC. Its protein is CSARDGLRGASNNEQFF.

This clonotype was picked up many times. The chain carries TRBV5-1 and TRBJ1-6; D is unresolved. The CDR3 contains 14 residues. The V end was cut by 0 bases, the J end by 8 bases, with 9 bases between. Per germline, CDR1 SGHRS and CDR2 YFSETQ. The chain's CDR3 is CASSLGVGHSPLHF. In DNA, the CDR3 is TGCGCCAGCAGCTTGGGGGTAGGGCATTCACCCCTCCACTTT. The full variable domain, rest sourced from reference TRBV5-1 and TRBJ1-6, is KAGVTQTPRYLIKTRGQQVTLSCSPISGHRSVSWYQQTPGQGLQFLFEYFSETQRNKGNFPGRFSGRQFSNSRSEMNVSTLELGDSALYLCASSLGVGHSPLHFGNGTRLTVT.

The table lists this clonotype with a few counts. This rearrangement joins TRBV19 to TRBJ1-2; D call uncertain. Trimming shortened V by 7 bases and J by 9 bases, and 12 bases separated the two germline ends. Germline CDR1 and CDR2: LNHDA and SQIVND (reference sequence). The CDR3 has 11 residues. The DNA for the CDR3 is TGTGCCAGTACGACGGGAGAGCGCTACACCTTC. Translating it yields CASTTGERYTF.

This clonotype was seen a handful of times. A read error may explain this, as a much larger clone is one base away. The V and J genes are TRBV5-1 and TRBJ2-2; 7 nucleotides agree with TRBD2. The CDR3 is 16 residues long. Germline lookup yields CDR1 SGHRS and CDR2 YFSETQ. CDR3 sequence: CVSSLGRDPTVQELFF. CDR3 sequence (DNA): TGCGTCAGCAGCTTGGGGAGGGACCCCACCGTTCAAGAGCTGTTTTTT.

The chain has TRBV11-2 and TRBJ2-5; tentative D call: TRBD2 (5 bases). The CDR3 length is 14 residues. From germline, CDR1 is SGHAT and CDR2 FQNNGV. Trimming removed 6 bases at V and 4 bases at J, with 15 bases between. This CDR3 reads CASRDAGVGETQYF. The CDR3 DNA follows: TGTGCCAGCAGGGACGCCGGGGTTGGAGAGACCCAGTACTTC.

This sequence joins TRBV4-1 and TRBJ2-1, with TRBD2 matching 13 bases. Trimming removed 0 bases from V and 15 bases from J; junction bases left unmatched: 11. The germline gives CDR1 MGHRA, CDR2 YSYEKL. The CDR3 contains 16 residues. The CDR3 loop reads CASSQEGSGLAGEWFF. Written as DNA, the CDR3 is TGCGCCAGCAGCCAAGAGGGGAGCGGACTAGCGGGGGAATGGTTCTTC.

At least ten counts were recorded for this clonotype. CDR3 amino acids: CSATRPRVYEQYF. The CDR3 nucleotides are TGCAGTGCTACGCGGCCTCGAGTCTACGAGCAGTACTTC. The V call is TRBV20-1, the J call TRBJ2-7; D call uncertain. CDR1 DFQATT and CDR2 SNEGSKA come from the germline V gene (reference sequence). Trimming took off 4 bases at V and 3 bases at J, with 13 bases between the two ends. The CDR3 loop spans 13 amino acids.

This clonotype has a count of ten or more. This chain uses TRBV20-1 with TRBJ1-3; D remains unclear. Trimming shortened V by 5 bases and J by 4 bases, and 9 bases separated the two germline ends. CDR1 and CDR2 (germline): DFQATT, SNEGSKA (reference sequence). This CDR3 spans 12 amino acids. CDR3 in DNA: TGCAGTGCTCGGGGTCCCGGAAACACCATATATTTT. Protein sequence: CSARGPGNTIYF.

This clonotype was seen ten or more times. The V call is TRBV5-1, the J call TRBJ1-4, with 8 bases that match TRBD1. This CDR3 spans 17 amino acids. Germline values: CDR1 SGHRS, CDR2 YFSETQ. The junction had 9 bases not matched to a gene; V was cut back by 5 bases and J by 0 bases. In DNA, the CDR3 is TGCGCCAGCAGACTGGGACAGGCCTTGGCAACTAATGAAAAACTGTTTTTT. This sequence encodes CASRLGQALATNEKLFF.

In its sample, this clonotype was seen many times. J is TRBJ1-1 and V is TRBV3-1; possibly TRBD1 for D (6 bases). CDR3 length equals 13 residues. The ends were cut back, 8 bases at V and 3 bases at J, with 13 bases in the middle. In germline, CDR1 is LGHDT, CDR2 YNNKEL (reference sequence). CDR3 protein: CASGGGADTEAFF. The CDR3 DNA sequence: TGTGCCAGCGGCGGGGGGGCGGACACTGAAGCTTTCTTT.

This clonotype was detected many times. CDR3 in DNA: TGTGCCAGCAGTTTGTCGGTGGACTATGGCTACACCTTC. This encodes CASSLSVDYGYTF. This chain links TRBV5-5 with TRBJ1-2; D gene ambiguous. Germline values: CDR1 SGHKS, CDR2 YYEKEE (reference sequence). CDR3 length equals 13 residues. V was clipped by 5 bases and J by 3 bases, with 11 bases between them.

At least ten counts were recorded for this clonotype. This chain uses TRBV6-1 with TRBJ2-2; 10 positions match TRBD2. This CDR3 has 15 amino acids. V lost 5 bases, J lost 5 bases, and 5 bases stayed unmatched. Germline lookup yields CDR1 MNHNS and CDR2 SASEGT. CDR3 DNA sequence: TGTGCCAGCAGTCAGCGGGGGGGCCCGACCGGGGAGCTGTTTTTT. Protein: CASSQRGGPTGELFF.

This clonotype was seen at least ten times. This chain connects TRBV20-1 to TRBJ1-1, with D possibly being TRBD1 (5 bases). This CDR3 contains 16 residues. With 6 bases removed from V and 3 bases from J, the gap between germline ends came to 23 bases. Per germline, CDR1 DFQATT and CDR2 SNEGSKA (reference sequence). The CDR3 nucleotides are TGCAGTGCCCCCTCGTTGGGGAGGGGTGTCGACACTGAAGCTTTCTTT. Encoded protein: CSAPSLGRGVDTEAFF.

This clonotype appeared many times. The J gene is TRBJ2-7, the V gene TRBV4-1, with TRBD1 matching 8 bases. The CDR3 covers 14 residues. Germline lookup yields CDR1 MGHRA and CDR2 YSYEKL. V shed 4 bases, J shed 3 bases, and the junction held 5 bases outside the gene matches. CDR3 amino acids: CASSPGQDGYEQYF. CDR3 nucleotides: TGCGCCAGCAGCCCGGGACAGGATGGCTACGAGCAGTACTTC.

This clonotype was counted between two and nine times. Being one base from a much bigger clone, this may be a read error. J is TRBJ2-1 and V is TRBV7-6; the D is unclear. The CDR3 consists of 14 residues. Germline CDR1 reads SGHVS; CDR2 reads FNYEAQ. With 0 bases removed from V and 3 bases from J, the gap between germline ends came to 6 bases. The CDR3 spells CASSLAGYYNEQFF. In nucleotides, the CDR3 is TGTGCCAGCAGCTTAGCGGGGTACTACAATGAGCAGTTCTTC.

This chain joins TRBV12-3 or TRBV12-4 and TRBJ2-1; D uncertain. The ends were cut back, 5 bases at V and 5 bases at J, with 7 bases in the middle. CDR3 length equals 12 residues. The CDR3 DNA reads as TGTGCCAGCAGTGAATTAGACAATGAGCAGTTCTTC. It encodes CASSELDNEQFF.

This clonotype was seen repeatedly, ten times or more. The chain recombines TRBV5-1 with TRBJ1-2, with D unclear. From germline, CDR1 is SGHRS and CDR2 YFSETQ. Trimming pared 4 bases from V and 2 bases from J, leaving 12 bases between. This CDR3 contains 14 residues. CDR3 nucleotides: TGCGCCAGCAGCACCCGGACTGCAAACTATGGCTACACCTTC. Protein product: CASSTRTANYGYTF.

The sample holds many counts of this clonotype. Written as DNA, the CDR3 is TGCGCCAGCAGCTTGGGGGGACAGGCTGGCAATGAGCAGTTCTTC. Protein product: CASSLGGQAGNEQFF. The J gene is TRBJ2-1, the V gene TRBV5-1, with 8 bases identical to TRBD1. The germline V gene has CDR1 SGHRS and CDR2 YFSETQ. The ends lost 0 bases at V and 6 bases at J; junction bases unmatched: 5. CDR3 length equals 15 residues.